This entry lists 15 T cell receptor beta chains sequenced from one sample in a study of HIV-infected patients and healthy controls (dated by TCRdb to the mid-2010s). Libraries were prepared through 5' RACE. The listed sequencing device is Illumina MiSeq. TCRdb applied fastp at Q25 and MiXCR to the public reads, then kept only in-frame beta chains. A single entry per CDR3 protein holds the most common genes and DNA from its merged rows. The sample yields approximately 64,000 distinct CDR3 sequences; 15% to 20% were counted once. The top ten hold about 1.5% of the sample. Sequenced input: CD4+ T cells from blood. These receptors originate from a human donor in good health.

The CDR3 coding sequence is TGTGCCAGCAGCCGCCGGACCTCGCTCCTGGAAGAGACCCAGTACTTC. Residues: CASSRRTSLLEETQYF. The V call is TRBV7-2, the J call TRBJ2-5; no clear D gene. V was cut by 5 bases and J by 3 bases, with 19 bases left in between. Germline V gives CDR1 SGHTA, CDR2 FQGNSA. The CDR3 is 16 amino acids.

CDR3 DNA sequence: TGTGCCAGTAGTATTTCTATAGGGGATGGCTACACCTTC. Amino acid sequence: CASSISIGDGYTF. The chain links TRBV19 to TRBJ1-2, with a weak D call TRBD1 (5 bases). Trimming shortened V by 3 bases and J by 6 bases, and 11 bases separated the two germline ends. Germline CDR1 reads LNHDA; CDR2 reads SQIVND (reference sequence). The CDR3 contains 13 residues.

This clonotype was seen ten or more times. This chain joins TRBV5-1 and TRBJ1-1; D is possibly TRBD1 (6 bases). Trimming took 4 bases from V and 4 from J, leaving 14 bases between them. The CDR3 spans 14 residues. CDR1 is SGHRS and CDR2 is YFSETQ in the germline V gene. Here the CDR3 DNA reads TGCGCCAGCAGCCCTGCAGGGGACGCCACTGAAGCTTTCTTT. Its translation is CASSPAGDATEAFF.

There are a few counts of this clonotype. The J gene is TRBJ1-3, the V gene TRBV19; weak D call: TRBD1 (5 bases). CDR1 is LNHDA and CDR2 is SQIVND in the germline V gene (reference sequence). Between the trimmed V and J ends, which lost 10 bases and 0 bases, there was a span of 13 bases. CDR3 length equals 14 residues. The CDR3 here is CATLDTHSGNTIYF. As DNA, the CDR3 is TGTGCCACCCTGGACACTCACTCTGGAAACACCATATATTTT.

This clonotype was found many times. V gene TRBV7-9 combines with J gene TRBJ1-2; D unresolved. V was trimmed by 4 bases and J by 4 bases, leaving 16 bases between them. This CDR3 has 15 amino acids. Germline V lookup: CDR1 SEHNR, CDR2 FQNEAQ (reference sequence). DNA for the CDR3: TGTGCCAGCAGCTCCTCATCTTGGGGAGCCTATGGCTACACCTTC. It translates to CASSSSSWGAYGYTF.

The J gene is TRBJ2-7, the V gene TRBV6-2 or TRBV6-3; 7 bases align to TRBD1. The V and J ends lost 6 bases and 2 bases, in that order; junction bases with no gene match: 10. Germline CDR1 is MNHEY and CDR2 is SVGEGT. The CDR3 loop spans 15 amino acids. For the CDR3, the DNA is TGTGCCAGCAGCCCGGACAGGATGTACCCCTACGAGCAGTACTTC. Encoded protein: CASSPDRMYPYEQYF.

The rearrangement joins TRBV6-6 to TRBJ1-2; the match to TRBD1 covers 7 bases. V trimming: 6 bases; J trimming: 4 bases; junction bases outside the gene matches: 5. Germline CDR1 MNHNY, CDR2 SVGAGI (reference sequence). The CDR3 has 13 residues. CDR3 loop: CASRPGQSYGYTF. The CDR3 DNA sequence: TGTGCCAGCAGACCGGGACAGTCCTATGGCTACACCTTC.

This clonotype was picked up a small number of times. The rearrangement uses TRBV27 and TRBJ1-6, with 8 bases matching TRBD1. V lost 5 bases to trimming and J lost 10 bases; unmatched junction nucleotides: 13. The germline V gene has CDR1 MNHEY and CDR2 SMNVEV (reference sequence). The CDR3 consists of 16 residues. Here the CDR3 reads CASSSPKGQVASPLHF. CDR3 DNA sequence: TGTGCCAGCAGTAGCCCCAAGGGACAGGTAGCCTCACCCCTCCACTTT.

J is TRBJ2-1 and V is TRBV7-3; D might be TRBD1 (6 bases). Trimming shortened V by 5 bases and J by 9 bases, and 20 bases separated the two germline ends. The CDR3 extends over 15 amino acids. Germline loops: CDR1 SGHTA, CDR2 FQGTGA. Written as DNA, the CDR3 is TGTGCCAGCAGCCCGGACCAGGGGCCTTATTTTGAGCAGTTCTTC. Translation gives CASSPDQGPYFEQFF.

A remark on this clonotype: This may stem from a read error, because a much larger clone lies one nucleotide away. V is TRBV7-9 and J is TRBJ2-7; D may match TRBD1 or TRBD2 (5 bases each). Germline V gene sequence: CDR1 SEHNR, CDR2 FQNEAQ (reference sequence). The CDR3 has 14 residues. The CDR3 loop reads CASLGTTLSYKQYF. The CDR3 DNA is TGTGCCAGCTTAGGGACGACCTTGTCCTACAAGCAGTACTTC.

The genes are TRBV6-2 or TRBV6-3 and TRBJ1-5; D gene unclear. This CDR3 is built from 12 residues. The V end was cut by 5 bases, the J end by 6 bases, with 8 bases between. In germline, CDR1 is MNHEY, CDR2 SVGEGT. The CDR3 DNA sequence: TGTGCCAGCAGTCCTCGGCCTCAGCCCCAGCATTTT. Translating it yields CASSPRPQPQHF.

This clonotype has a handful of counts. The chain joins TRBV10-3 to TRBJ1-1; TRBD1 might be the D (6 bases). With 6 bases removed from V and 1 base from J, the gap between germline ends came to 9 bases. CDR1 is ENHRY and CDR2 is SYGVKD in the germline V gene. CDR3 length: 13 residues. The CDR3 spells CAISATGNTEAFF. The CDR3 DNA reads as TGTGCCATCAGCGCGACAGGGAACACTGAAGCTTTCTTT.

This clonotype was observed a few times. The V call is TRBV5-1, the J call TRBJ2-7; tentatively, D is TRBD1 (5 bases). V was cut by 0 bases and J by 5 bases, with 12 bases left in between. This CDR3 contains 14 residues. From germline, CDR1 is SGHRS and CDR2 YFSETQ. This chain's CDR3 is CASSLDGPRDEQYF. The CDR3 nucleotides are TGCGCCAGCAGCTTGGACGGCCCCAGGGACGAGCAGTACTTC.

This chain links TRBV5-6 with TRBJ1-2, with D hard to call. V lost 0 bases to trimming and J lost 2 bases, with 11 bases between them. Germline CDR1 is SGHDT and CDR2 is YYEEEE. The CDR3 contains 15 residues. DNA of the CDR3: TGTGCCAGCAGCTTGGGCGGAGTCCTAAACTATGGCTACACCTTC. Translating gives CASSLGGVLNYGYTF.

This clonotype was counted between two and nine times. The chain combines TRBV24-1 with TRBJ2-4; tentatively, D is TRBD1 or TRBD2 (5 bases each). The CDR3 consists of 17 residues. V was shortened by 8 bases and J by 0 bases, with 19 bases between the two germline ends. Germline values: CDR1 KGHDR, CDR2 SFDVKD. The DNA of the CDR3 is TGTGCCACCACGCGGGCAGGGCCGAATATAGCCAAAAACATTCAGTACTTC. Protein: CATTRAGPNIAKNIQYF.